This entry features one TCR beta chain sequence. The antigen it recognizes is unknown. Per-base qualities were not stored, and no clone one base away is much larger. The junction carries 6 bases between V and J, which are trimmed by 1 base and 3 bases respectively. According to the germline V gene (reference sequence), CDR1 reads GTSNPN and CDR2 reads SVGIG. Counted from cysteine to phenylalanine, this CDR3 has 12 amino acids. Of the read, only the CDR3 DNA is kept; its 36 bases are in frame from base 1. These data come from a study of blood T cells in healthy people across ages (dated by TCRdb to the mid-2010s). The study in broad terms: In model experiments, template switching captured roughly one uniquely barcoded TCR beta cDNA molecule for every two T cells. Donors were grouped into four age groups: young (average approximately 15 years), middle-aged (roughly 40), aged (around 60) and long-lived (approximately 75). The study analyzed two additional independent replicas of 1 million unique cDNA reads from the same blood draw for two donors, one aged 18 to 29 and one aged 80 or older. To avoid experimental bias, donors of different ages were spread randomly across the sequencing lanes. Age-related changes in TCR beta repertoire diversity were measured in the study by deep sequencing normalized with unique cDNA molecular identifiers.

The library was produced with 5' RACE. The instrument given in TCRdb is Illumina HiSeq 2500. A second PCR of roughly 6 to 11 cycles was run with a J-beta primer mix and a sample-barcoded 5' primer. A template-switch 5' adaptor carrying 12 random nucleotides introduced a unique molecular identifier onto each TCR beta cDNA molecule. Each sample yielded at least 3 million CDR3-containing paired-end reads. All of the RNA was converted into first-strand cDNA using the Mint cDNA synthesis kit, with a TRBC-specific oligonucleotide serving as the primer. After uracil-DNA glycosylase treatment, a first 18-cycle PCR used universal primers M1SS and BC2_uni_R on all cDNA. Per the source publication's procedure: Normalization of each sample was performed by random selection of 1 million high-quality reads, each carrying a distinct molecular identifier. Instead of being binned into consensus sequences, reads that shared molecular identifiers were thrown out. MiTCR, run with a Q25 quality threshold and the strictest error-elimination algorithm, handled CDR3 identification, clonotype clustering and error correction. A nonparametric unseen species model using Euler transformation provided a lower-bound estimate of total TCR beta diversity. Using fastp trimming at Q25 and MiXCR clonotype assembly, TCRdb reanalyzed the public sequencing data and kept in-frame beta chains. Rows are unified per CDR3 protein, each entry keeping the most common DNA and genes. The V and J calls were not made by the authors but by TCRdb's processing. This sample holds hundreds of thousands of distinct CDR3 sequences; approximately 53% were observed only once. The top ten clonotypes cover 25% to 30% of the sample.

Donors were roughly 40 systemically healthy Caucasian individuals from Russia aged roughly 6 to 90 years. Around 10 milliliters of peripheral blood were collected from each donor into EDTA-treated Vacutainer tubes. Ficoll-Paque density-gradient centrifugation was used to isolate PBMCs, with at least 7 million per sample. Total RNA was extracted from PBMCs with Trizol reagent, with at least 6 micrograms obtained per sample. Naive CD45RAhigh/CD27high T cell percentages were measured by flow cytometry on a PBMC aliquot from every donor. Here is what the overall study found, with its caveats: Conclusive comparison of naive and antigen-experienced compartments was prevented by the profiling of bulk unsorted PBMCs. The CMV infection status of donors was not known, potentially confounding age-related changes in expanded clonotypes. Compared with the aged group, more naive CD4+ T cells, fewer expanded clones and increased TCR diversity were shown by the long-lived group, suggesting age selection. Total diversity estimates from one million sequenced T cells were considered lower bounds and underestimates. Observed TCR beta diversity per million T cells fell roughly linearly with age, and a significant reduction was already apparent by age around 39. A strong correlation was found between observed TCR beta diversity and the percentage of naive T cells measured by flow cytometry.

The receptor was derived from a man aged 40-49 years in good health. Sequencing input: blood. The rearranged segments are TRBV30 and TRBJ1-2; perhaps TRBD1 is the D gene, with 6 bases matching. The nucleotides read TGTGCCTGGAGTGCAGGGGACTATGGCTACACCTTC. It translates as CAWSAGDYGYTF.